The subject of this entry is one T cell receptor beta chain. This clone was detected only once. Its antigen is not yet known. Base qualities are missing; no much larger clone stands one base away. Sorted unstimulated T cells and proliferating T cells recovered from mixed lymphocyte reactions were subjected to TCRbeta CDR3 sequencing. Fresh whole blood from ten HLA-typed healthy donors was used as the source from which PBMCs were isolated. To map where alloreactive clones came from, unstimulated CD4+ regulatory T cells were FACS-sorted. Trimming costs V 4 bases and J 5 bases, and their ends lie 6 bases apart. The germline V gene yields WSHSY for CDR1 and SAAADI for CDR2. Reading from cysteine to phenylalanine, the CDR3 counts 12 amino acids. The kept DNA is CDR3 alone, 36 bases in frame from the first base. Receptor libraries were prepared by the immunoSEQ multiplex PCR assay. Each sample had 9 x 10^4 or so TCR templates assayed by the deep sequencing platform. Genomic DNA extracted from sorted T cells was used for TCRbeta CDR3 sequencing. Per the source publication's procedure: The R programming language was used for the clonal analysis of the TCRbeta CDR3 data. Alloreactive CD4+ and CD8+ clones were identified by comparing unstimulated samples to CFSE-low samples taken after the reaction. Alloreactive CD4+ clones were assigned to regulatory or non-regulatory origin by matching sequences to sorted unstimulated Treg and non-Treg repertoires. TCRdb obtained this table from immuneACCESS and retained in-frame rearrangements with V and J assigned. These tables miss some clones; where compared with another copy, unresolved V genes account for less than half of the shortfall, and the remainder is unexplained. That table supplies the V and J calls and clone size; D and trimming were determined from the DNA. The sample table lists 100,000 or so clones, 85% to 95% of them with a count of one. Clones ranked in the top ten supply roughly 0.61% of the sample.

The sample belongs to a study of siplizumab effects on memory and regulatory T cells (dated by TCRdb to between 2019 and 2020). The study in broad terms: The effect of the anti-CD2 antibody siplizumab on alloreactive T-cell subsets was examined in allogeneic mixed lymphocyte reactions constructed from human PBMCs. What the authors observed across the whole study: Greater diversity appeared to be present in unstimulated naive T cells than in memory T cells, and a substantial contribution to the alloresponse seemed to be made by naive cells. For roughly 75-96% of proliferating CD4+ or CD8+ clones, no naive or memory phenotype could be assigned. Among mappable alloreactive CD4+ clones, the Treg-derived fraction averaged about 70% with siplizumab versus around 27% in control reactions. No functional confirmation was obtained for the suppressive function of proliferating Tregs from siplizumab cultures. The cumulative frequency of alloreactive sequences that could be traced back to unstimulated CD4+ memory T cells was significantly reduced by siplizumab. Sequences below about 10^-5 frequency were poorly captured, so only a minor fraction of alloreactive clones could be mapped to unstimulated subsets.

This chain joins TRBV10-2 to TRBJ1-5; no D gene is confidently identified. The receptor was derived from a human donor in good health. The sample consisted of Tregs sorted from blood. The DNA reads as follows: TGCGCCAGCAGTGTTAGGGATCAGCCCCAGCATTTT. Its protein is CASSVRDQPQHF.